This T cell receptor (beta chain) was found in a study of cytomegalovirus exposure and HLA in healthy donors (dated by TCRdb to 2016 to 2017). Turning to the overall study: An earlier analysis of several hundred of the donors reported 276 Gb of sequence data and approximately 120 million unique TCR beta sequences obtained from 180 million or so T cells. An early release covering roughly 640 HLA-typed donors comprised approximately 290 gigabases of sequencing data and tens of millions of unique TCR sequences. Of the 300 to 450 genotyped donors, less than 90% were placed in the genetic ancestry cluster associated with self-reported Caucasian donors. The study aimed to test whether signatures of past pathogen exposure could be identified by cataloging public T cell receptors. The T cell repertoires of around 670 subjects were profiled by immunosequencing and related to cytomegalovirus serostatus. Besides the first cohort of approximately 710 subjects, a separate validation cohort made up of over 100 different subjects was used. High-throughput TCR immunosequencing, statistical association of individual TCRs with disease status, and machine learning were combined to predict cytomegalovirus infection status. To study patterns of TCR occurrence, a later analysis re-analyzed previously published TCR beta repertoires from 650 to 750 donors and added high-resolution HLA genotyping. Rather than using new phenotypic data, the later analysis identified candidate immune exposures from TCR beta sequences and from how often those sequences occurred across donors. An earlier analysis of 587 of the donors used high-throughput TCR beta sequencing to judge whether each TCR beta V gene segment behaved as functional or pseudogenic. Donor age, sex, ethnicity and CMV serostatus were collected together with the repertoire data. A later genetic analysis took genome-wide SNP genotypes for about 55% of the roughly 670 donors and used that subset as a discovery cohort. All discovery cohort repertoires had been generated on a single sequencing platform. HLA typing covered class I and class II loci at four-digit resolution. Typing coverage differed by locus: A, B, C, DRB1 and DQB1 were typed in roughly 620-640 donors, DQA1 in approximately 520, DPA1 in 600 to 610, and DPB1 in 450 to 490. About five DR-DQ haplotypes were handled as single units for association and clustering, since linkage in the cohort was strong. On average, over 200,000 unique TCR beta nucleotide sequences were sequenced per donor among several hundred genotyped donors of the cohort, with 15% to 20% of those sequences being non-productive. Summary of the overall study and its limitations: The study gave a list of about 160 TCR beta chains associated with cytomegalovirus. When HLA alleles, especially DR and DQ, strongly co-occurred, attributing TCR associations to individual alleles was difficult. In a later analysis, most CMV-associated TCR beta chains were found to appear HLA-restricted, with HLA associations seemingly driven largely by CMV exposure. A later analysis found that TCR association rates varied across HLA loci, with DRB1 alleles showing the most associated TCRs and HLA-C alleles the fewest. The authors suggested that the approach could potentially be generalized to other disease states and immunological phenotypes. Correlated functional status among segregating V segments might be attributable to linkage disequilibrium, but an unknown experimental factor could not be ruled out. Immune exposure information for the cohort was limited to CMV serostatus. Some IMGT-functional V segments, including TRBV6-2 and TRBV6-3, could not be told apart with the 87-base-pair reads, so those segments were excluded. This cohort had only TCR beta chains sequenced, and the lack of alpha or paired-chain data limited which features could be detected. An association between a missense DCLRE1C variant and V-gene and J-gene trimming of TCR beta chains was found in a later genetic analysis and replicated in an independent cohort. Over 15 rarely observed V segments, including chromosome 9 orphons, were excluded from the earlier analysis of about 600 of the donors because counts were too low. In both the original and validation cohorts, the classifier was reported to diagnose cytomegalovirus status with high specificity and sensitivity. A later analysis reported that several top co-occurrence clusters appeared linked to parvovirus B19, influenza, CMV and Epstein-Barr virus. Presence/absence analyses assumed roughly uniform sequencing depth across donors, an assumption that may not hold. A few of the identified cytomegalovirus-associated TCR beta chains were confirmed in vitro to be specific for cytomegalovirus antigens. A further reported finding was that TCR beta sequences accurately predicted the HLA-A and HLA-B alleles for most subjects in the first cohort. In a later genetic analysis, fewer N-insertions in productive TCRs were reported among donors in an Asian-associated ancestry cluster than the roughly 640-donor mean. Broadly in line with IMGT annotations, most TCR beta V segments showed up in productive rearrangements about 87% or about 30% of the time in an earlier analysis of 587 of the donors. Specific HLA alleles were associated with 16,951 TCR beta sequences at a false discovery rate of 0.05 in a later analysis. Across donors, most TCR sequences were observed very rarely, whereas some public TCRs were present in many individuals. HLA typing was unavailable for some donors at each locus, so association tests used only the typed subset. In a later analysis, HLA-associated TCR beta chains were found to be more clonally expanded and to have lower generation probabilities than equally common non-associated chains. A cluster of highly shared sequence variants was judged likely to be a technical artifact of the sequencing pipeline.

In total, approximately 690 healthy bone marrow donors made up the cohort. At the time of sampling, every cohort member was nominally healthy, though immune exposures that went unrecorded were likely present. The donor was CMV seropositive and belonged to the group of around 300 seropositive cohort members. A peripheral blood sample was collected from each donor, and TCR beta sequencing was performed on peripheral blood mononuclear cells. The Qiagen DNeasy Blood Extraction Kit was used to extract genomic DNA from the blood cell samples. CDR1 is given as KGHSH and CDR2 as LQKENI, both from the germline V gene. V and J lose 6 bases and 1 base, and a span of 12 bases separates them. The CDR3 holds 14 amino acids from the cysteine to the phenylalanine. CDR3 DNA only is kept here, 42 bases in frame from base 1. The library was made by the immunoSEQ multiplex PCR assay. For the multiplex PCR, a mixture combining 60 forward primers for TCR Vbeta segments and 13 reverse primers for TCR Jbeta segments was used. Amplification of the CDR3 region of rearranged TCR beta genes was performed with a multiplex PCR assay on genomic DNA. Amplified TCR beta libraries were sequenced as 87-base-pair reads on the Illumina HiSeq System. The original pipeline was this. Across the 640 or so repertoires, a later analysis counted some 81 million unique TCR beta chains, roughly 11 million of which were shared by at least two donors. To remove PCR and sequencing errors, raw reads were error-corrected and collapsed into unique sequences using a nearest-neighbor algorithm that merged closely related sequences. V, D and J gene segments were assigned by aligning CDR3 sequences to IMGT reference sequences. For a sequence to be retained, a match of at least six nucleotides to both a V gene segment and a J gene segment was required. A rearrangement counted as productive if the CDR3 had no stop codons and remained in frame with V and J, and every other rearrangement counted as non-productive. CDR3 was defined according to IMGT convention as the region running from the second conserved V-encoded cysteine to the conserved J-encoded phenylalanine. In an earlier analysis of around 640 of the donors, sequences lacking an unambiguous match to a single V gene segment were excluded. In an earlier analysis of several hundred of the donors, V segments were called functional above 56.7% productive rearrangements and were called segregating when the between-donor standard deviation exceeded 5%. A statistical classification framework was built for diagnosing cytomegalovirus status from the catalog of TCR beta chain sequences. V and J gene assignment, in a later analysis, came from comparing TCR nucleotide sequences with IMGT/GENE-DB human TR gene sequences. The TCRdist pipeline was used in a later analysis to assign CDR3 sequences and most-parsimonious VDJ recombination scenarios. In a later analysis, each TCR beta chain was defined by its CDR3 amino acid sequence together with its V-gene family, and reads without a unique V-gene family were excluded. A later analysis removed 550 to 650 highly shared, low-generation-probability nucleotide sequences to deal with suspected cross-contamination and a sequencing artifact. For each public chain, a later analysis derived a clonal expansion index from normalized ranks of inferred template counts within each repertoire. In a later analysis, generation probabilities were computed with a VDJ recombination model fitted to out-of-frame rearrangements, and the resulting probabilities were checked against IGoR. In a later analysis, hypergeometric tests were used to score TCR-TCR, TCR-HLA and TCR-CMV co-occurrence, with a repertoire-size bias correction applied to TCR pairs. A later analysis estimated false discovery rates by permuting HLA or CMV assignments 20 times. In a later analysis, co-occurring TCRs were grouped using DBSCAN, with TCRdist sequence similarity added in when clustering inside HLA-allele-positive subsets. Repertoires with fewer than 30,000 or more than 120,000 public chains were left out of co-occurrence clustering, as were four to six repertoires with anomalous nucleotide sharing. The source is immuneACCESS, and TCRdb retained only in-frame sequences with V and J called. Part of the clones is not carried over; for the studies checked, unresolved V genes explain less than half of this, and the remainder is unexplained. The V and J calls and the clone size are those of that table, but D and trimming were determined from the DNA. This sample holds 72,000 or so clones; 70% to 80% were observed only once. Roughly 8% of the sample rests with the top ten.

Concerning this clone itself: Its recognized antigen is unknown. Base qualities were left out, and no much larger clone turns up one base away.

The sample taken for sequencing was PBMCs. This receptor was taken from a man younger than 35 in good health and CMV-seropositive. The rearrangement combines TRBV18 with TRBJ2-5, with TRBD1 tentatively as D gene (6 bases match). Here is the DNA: TGTGCCAGCTCCTCAACAGGGATCCAAGAGACCCAGTACTTC. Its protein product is CASSSTGIQETQYF. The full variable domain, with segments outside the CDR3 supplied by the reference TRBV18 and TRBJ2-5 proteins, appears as NAGVMQNPRHLVRRRGQEARLRCSPMKGHSHVYWYRQLPEEGLKFMVYLQKENIIDESGMPKERFSAEFPKEGPSILRIQQVVRGDSAAYFCASSSTGIQETQYFGPGTRLLVL.